The 2 T cell receptor beta chains reported below all come from one sample, sequenced in a study of T-cell reconstitution after alpha-beta-depleted transplantation in children. During its preparation, the TCRbeta library received unique molecular identifiers. TCRdb fed the PCR reads into MiXCR, producing one record per CDR3 protein. The data contain 200,000 or so distinct CDR3 sequences, roughly 6.3% of them singletons. The sequencing here drew on PBMCs, taken before TCRalphabeta/CD19-depleted stem cell transplant. The receptors derive from a girl under three years old with combined immunodeficiency, due to receive a stem cell transplant.

This clonotype appeared many times. The rearrangement uses TRBV14 and TRBJ2-1, with D unresolved. There are 12 residues in the CDR3. The V end lost 5 bases, the J end lost 6 bases, and 8 bases lay between the germline ends. CDR1 and CDR2 from the germline V gene are SGHDN and FVKESK. The CDR3 nucleotides read TGTGCCAGCAGCGATCAATCCAATGAGCAGTTCTTC. Translation: CASSDQSNEQFF. The full variable domain, with the rest looked up from reference TRBV14 and TRBJ2-1, is EAGVTQFPSHSVIEKGQTVTLRCDPISGHDNLYWYRRVMGKEIKFLLHFVKESKQDESGMPNNRFLAERTGGTYSTLKVQPAELEDSGVYFCASSDQSNEQFFGPGTRLTVL.

This clonotype was picked up many times. The chain couples TRBV29-1 to TRBJ2-1, with 8 bases that match TRBD2. This CDR3 has 18 residues. Trimming cost V 4 bases and J 1 base; bases outside gene matches: 15. CDR1 and CDR2 from the germline V gene are SQVTM and ANQGSEA. CDR3 protein: CSVGGGLVDDWSYNEQFF. CDR3 nucleotides: TGCAGCGTTGGGGGGGGACTAGTGGACGATTGGTCCTACAATGAGCAGTTCTTC.